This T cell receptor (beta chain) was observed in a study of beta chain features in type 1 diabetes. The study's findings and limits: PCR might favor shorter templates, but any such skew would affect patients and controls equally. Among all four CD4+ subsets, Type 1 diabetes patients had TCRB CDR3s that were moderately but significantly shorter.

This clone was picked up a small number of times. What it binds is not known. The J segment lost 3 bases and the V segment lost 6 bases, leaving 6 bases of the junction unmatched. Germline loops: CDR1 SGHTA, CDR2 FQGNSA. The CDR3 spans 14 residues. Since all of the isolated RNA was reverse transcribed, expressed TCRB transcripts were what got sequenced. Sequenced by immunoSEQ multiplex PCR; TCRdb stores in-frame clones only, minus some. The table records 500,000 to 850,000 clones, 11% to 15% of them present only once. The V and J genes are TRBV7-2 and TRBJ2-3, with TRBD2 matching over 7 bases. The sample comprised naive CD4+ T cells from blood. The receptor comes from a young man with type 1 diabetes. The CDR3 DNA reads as TGTGCCAGCAGTCCTACTAGCGCGACAGATACGCAGTATTTT. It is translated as CASSPTSATDTQYF.